The TCR beta chain under discussion was sequenced for a study of cytomegalovirus exposure and HLA in healthy donors. General study results and limits: Upon later analysis, TCR association rates were observed to vary by HLA locus, being highest for DRB1 and lowest for HLA-C.

Every donor was a healthy person donating bone marrow. 60 Vbeta and 13 Jbeta primers were used in PCR. The method was immunoSEQ multiplex PCR; TCRdb's version includes in-frame clones alone and lacks a portion of them. The sample is made up of 70,000 or so clones, and the top ten hold under 6.5% of it. Trimming left V 0 bases short and J 5 bases short, with 14 bases between. Germline V gene lookup returns CDR1 SGHRS and CDR2 YFSETQ. This CDR3 has 15 amino acids. Turning to this clone: Its antigen is not identified.

The source material was PBMCs. This clonotype was obtained from a middle-aged man in good health and CMV-seronegative. The rearrangement uses TRBV5-1 and TRBJ1-1, with D tentatively TRBD1 (5 bases). CDR3 loop: CASSLASGRGTEAFF. The CDR3 DNA follows: TGCGCCAGCAGCTTGGCGTCGGGGCGGGGGACTGAAGCTTTCTTT.